The 18 T cell receptor beta chains reported below all come from one sample, sequenced in a study of human T cells and chemical hapten exposure. TCRdb ran MiXCR on the RACE reads and lists one entry per CDR3 protein. This sample has more than 85,000 distinct CDR3 sequences, with about a tenth found just once. The time point: patch test 2, 6 weeks after DPC sensitization. The treatment was: therapeutic diphenylcyclopropenone sensitization with weekly scalp DPC. The sample consisted of whole blood, taken in connection with sensitization to the hapten diphenylcyclopropenone (DPC). These receptors were collected from a woman in her thirties or forties with alopecia areata. Some clones in this sample may be carry-over from other donors' samples.

This clonotype was picked up a small number of times. The genes are TRBV4-2 and TRBJ1-4; D gene unclear. Germline V gene sequence: CDR1 LGHNA, CDR2 YNFKEQ. CDR3 size: 16 residues. V lost 2 bases to trimming and J lost 7 bases, with 17 bases between them. In DNA form, the CDR3 reads TGTGCCAGCAGCCAACGCCCCGCCGCGAATCGTGAAAAACTGTTTTTT. It is translated as CASSQRPAANREKLFF.

This clonotype has just a few counts. The chain uses TRBV5-6 and TRBJ2-3, with 7 bases lining up with TRBD1. V shed 4 bases, J shed 5 bases, and the junction held 7 bases outside the gene matches. This CDR3 spans 14 amino acids. Germline CDR1 and CDR2: SGHDT and YYEEEE. CDR3 region: CASSPDRAQDTQYF. CDR3 in DNA: TGTGCCAGCAGCCCCGACAGGGCCCAAGATACGCAGTATTTT.

This chain uses TRBV12-3 or TRBV12-4 with TRBJ1-5, with 9 bases fitting TRBD1. Germline trimming cut 7 bases from V and 6 bases from J; bases unmatched to any gene: 10. This CDR3 is built from 15 residues. The CDR3 DNA sequence: TGTGCCAGCACCACCGGGACAGGGACGGGTCAGCCCCAGCATTTT. It codes for CASTTGTGTGQPQHF.

The CDR3 loop is CASSRNRRDSLGTGNTIYF. The CDR3 coding sequence is TGTGCCAGCTCGCGCAACCGGCGGGACAGCCTAGGGACTGGAAACACCATATATTTT. The rearrangement links TRBV18 to TRBJ1-3, with 7 bases fitting TRBD1. V gave up 6 bases and J gave up 2 bases; unmatched junction bases: 19. CDR3 length: 19 residues. Germline values: CDR1 KGHSH, CDR2 LQKENI.

This clonotype appeared many times. The chain carries TRBV12-3 or TRBV12-4 and TRBJ2-1; TRBD2 matches at 10 bases. V shed 3 bases, J shed 12 bases, and the junction held 5 bases outside the gene matches. CDR3 size: 13 residues. DNA of the CDR3: TGTGCCAGCAGTTTCGTACTAGCGGGGCTGCAGTTCTTC. This sequence encodes CASSFVLAGLQFF.

Only a few counts were recorded for this clonotype. The chain carries TRBV3-1 and TRBJ2-5; D tentatively reads TRBD1 or TRBD2 (5 bases each). The ends were cut back, 3 bases at V and 6 bases at J, with 17 bases in the middle. Per germline, CDR1 LGHDT and CDR2 YNNKEL (reference sequence). The CDR3 extends over 15 amino acids. As DNA, the CDR3 is TGTGCCAGCAGCCAGTTAGTCGGGCTGGGACAGACCCAGTACTTC. This translates into CASSQLVGLGQTQYF.

This clonotype appeared many times. The chain employs TRBV7-2 and TRBJ1-6; no firm D call. Germline assignment: CDR1 SGHTA and CDR2 FQGNSA. The CDR3 covers 14 residues. With 6 bases removed from V and 0 bases from J, the gap between germline ends came to 6 bases. The CDR3 loop is CASRGSSYNSPLHF. The DNA for the CDR3 is TGTGCCAGCAGGGGGAGCTCCTATAATTCACCCCTCCACTTT.

This clonotype occurred a few times. The chain recombines TRBV9 with TRBJ1-4; D ambiguous. CDR1 and CDR2 from the germline V gene are SGDLS and YYNGEE. V was shortened by 5 bases and J by 4 bases, with 9 bases between the two germline ends. The CDR3 is 13 residues long. CDR3 coding DNA: TGTGCCAGCAGTCCCTTGAATAATGAAAAACTGTTTTTT. Amino acids: CASSPLNNEKLFF.

The table lists this clonotype with a few counts. The V and J genes are TRBV5-4 and TRBJ2-3, with 9 bases aligning to TRBD1. Trimming removed 6 bases from V and 4 bases from J; junction bases left unmatched: 9. CDR3 size: 15 residues. Germline lookup yields CDR1 SGHNT and CDR2 YYREEE (reference sequence). The CDR3 is CASNLGDRVPDTQYF. The CDR3 region has the DNA TGTGCCAGCAACCTGGGGGACAGGGTACCAGATACGCAGTATTTT.

This clonotype was found many times. The chain joins TRBV7-2 to TRBJ1-1; TRBD1 might be the D (5 bases). Germline-derived CDR1 and CDR2 are SGHTA and FQGNSA. V lost 2 bases, J lost 4 bases, and 14 bases lay in between. The CDR3 is 15 residues long. The CDR3 DNA reads TGTGCCAGCAGCTTACTTAAGGGGCTTGGCACTGAAGCTTTCTTT. Its protein product is CASSLLKGLGTEAFF.

The table lists this clonotype with a few counts. The chain uses TRBV29-1 and TRBJ1-1, with 7 bases identical to TRBD1. Germline-derived CDR1 and CDR2 are SQVTM and ANQGSEA. The CDR3 runs to 13 residues. With V trimmed by 4 bases and J by 8 bases, 10 bases remained unmatched. The CDR3 bases are TGCAGCGTTGTTGGACAGGCCGCTAGGGAAGCTTTCTTT. Encoded protein: CSVVGQAAREAFF.

CDR3 nucleotides: TGTGCCAGCAAGACACAGGTTGAAGCTTTCTTT. Residues: CASKTQVEAFF. V gene TRBV12-3 or TRBV12-4 combines with J gene TRBJ1-1; maybe TRBD1 (5 bases). The CDR3 has 11 amino acids. Between the trimmed V and J ends, which lost 7 bases and 7 bases, there was a span of 10 bases.

In its sample, this clonotype was seen many times. The chain recombines TRBV9 with TRBJ1-2; no definite D call. The V end lost 3 bases, the J end lost 0 bases, and 12 bases lay between the germline ends. The CDR3 is 15 residues long. Germline V lookup: CDR1 SGDLS, CDR2 YYNGEE. The CDR3 nucleotides read TGTGCCAGCAGCGCCACGTTGGCGGCTAACTATGGCTACACCTTC. This codes for CASSATLAANYGYTF.

This clonotype has a count of ten or more. The rearrangement joins TRBV4-2 to TRBJ1-5; tentatively, D is TRBD1 (5 bases). Germline-derived CDR1 and CDR2 are LGHNA and YNFKEQ. The ends were cut back, 0 bases at V and 7 bases at J, with 19 bases in the middle. The CDR3 is made up of 17 amino acids. In DNA form, the CDR3 reads TGTGCCAGCAGCCAAGACCCCTTTAGAGGGGCGGCCCAGCCCCAGCATTTT. Translated: CASSQDPFRGAAQPQHF.

This clonotype was seen a handful of times. The V gene is TRBV9, the J gene TRBJ1-2, with D uncertain. Per germline, CDR1 SGDLS and CDR2 YYNGEE. This CDR3 region has 14 residues. V was clipped by 4 bases and J by 2 bases, with 12 bases between them. The CDR3 nucleotides read TGTGCCAGCAGCCCCTTGGGAGCAAACTATGGCTACACCTTC. Protein sequence: CASSPLGANYGYTF.

This clonotype was found a few times. The J gene is TRBJ2-5, the V gene TRBV2, with TRBD1 as a possible D gene (6 bases). Trimming took 6 bases from V and 3 from J, leaving 17 bases between them. The germline V gene encodes CDR1 SNHLY and CDR2 FYNNEI. The CDR3 has 15 residues. The CDR3: CASRLQGMREETQYF. The CDR3 DNA is TGTGCCAGCAGACTACAGGGAATGCGAGAAGAGACCCAGTACTTC.

This clonotype showed up many times. The chain is built from TRBV7-2 and TRBJ1-5; D is unclear. This CDR3 is 15 amino acids long. Germline lookup yields CDR1 SGHTA and CDR2 FQGNSA. Between the trimmed V and J ends, which lost 2 bases and 1 base, there was a span of 9 bases. The CDR3 nucleotides are TGTGCCAGCAGCTTAAAAGGGTTAAGCAATCAGCCCCAGCATTTT. It translates to CASSLKGLSNQPQHF.

This clonotype has a count of ten or more. The chain employs TRBV12-3 or TRBV12-4 and TRBJ1-2; maybe TRBD1 (6 bases). The CDR3 sequence is 14 residues long. The ends were cut back, 6 bases at V and 4 bases at J, with 15 bases in the middle. The CDR3 nucleotides are TGTGCCAGCAGGGGCCTGACAGGTACCTATGGCTACACCTTC. It specifies CASRGLTGTYGYTF.